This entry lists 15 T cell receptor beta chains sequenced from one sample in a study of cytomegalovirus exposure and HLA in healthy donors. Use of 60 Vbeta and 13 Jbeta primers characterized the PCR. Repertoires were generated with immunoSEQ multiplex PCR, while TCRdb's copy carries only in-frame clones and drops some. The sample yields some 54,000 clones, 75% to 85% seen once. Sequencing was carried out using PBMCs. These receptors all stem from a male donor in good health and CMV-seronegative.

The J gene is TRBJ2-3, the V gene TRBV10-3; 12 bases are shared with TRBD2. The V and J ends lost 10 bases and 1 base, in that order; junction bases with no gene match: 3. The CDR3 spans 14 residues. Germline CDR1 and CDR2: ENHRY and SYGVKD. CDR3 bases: TGTGCCAGCCGACTAGCGGGGGGCACAGATACGCAGTATTTT. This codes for CASRLAGGTDTQYF.

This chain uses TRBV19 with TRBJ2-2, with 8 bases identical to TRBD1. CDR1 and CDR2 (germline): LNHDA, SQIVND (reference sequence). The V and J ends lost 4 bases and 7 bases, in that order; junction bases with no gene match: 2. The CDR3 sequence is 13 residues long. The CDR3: CASSNTGGGELFF. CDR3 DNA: TGTGCCAGTAGTAACACAGGGGGCGGGGAGCTGTTTTTT. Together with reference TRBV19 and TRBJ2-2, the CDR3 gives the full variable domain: DGGITQSPKYLFRKEGQNVTLSCEQNLNHDAMYWYRQDPGQGLRLIYYSQIVNDFQKGDIAEGYSVSREKKESFPLTVTSAQKNPTAFYLCASSNTGGGELFFGEGSRLTVL.

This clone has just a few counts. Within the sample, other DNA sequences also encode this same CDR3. The CDR3 is CASSPYRALGEETQYF. The CDR3 DNA reads TGTGCCAGCAGCCCGTACAGGGCGCTCGGGGAAGAGACCCAGTACTTC. V usage is TRBV7-2 and J usage is TRBJ2-5, with D tentatively TRBD1 (6 bases). CDR1 and CDR2 from the germline V gene are SGHTA and FQGNSA. The CDR3 consists of 16 residues. Trimming removed 5 bases at V and 3 bases at J, with 19 bases between. The variable domain in full, completed from reference TRBV7-2 and TRBJ2-5, reads GAGVSQSPSNKVTEKGKDVELRCDPISGHTALYWYRQSLGQGLEFLIYFQGNSAPDKSGLPSDRFSAERTGGSVSTLTIQRTQQEDSAVYLCASSPYRALGEETQYFGPGTRLLVL.

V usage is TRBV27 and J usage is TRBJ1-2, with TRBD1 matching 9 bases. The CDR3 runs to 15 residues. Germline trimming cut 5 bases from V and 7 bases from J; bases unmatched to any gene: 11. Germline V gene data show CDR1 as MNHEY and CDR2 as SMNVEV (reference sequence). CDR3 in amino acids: CASSPDTQGARGYTF. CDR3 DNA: TGTGCCAGCAGTCCGGATACACAGGGGGCTCGTGGCTACACCTTC.

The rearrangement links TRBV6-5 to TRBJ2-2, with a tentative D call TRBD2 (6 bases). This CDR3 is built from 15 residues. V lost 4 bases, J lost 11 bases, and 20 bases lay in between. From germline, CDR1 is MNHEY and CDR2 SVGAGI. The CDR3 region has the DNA TGTGCCAGCAGTTCCCAAGGACTACCCTCGTACGAGCTGTTTTTT. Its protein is CASSSQGLPSYELFF.

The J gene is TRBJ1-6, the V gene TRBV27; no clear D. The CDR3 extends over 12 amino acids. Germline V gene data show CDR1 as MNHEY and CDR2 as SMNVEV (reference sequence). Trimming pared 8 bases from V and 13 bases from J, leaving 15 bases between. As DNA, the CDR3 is TGTGCCAGCTCTCCTTTTTCGGTCCCCCTCCACTTT. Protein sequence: CASSPFSVPLHF.

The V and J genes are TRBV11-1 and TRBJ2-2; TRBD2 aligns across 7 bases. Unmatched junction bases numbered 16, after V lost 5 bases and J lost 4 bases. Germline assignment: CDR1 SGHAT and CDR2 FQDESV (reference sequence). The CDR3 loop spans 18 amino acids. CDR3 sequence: CASSPSGMGGGGTGELFF. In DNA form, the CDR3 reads TGTGCCAGCAGCCCATCCGGGATGGGCGGGGGTGGCACCGGGGAGCTGTTTTTT.

CDR3 in amino acids: CASRSGGETEAFF. CDR3 bases: TGCGCCAGCAGATCAGGGGGAGAGACTGAAGCTTTCTTT. This sequence joins TRBV5-1 and TRBJ1-1; 7 bases fit TRBD1. The CDR3 covers 13 residues. V trimming: 5 bases; J trimming: 5 bases; junction bases outside the gene matches: 6. Germline loops: CDR1 SGHRS, CDR2 YFSETQ. Combining the CDR3 with reference TRBV5-1 and TRBJ1-1 gives the whole variable domain KAGVTQTPRYLIKTRGQQVTLSCSPISGHRSVSWYQQTPGQGLQFLFEYFSETQRNKGNFPGRFSGRQFSNSRSEMNVSTLELGDSALYLCASRSGGETEAFFGQGTRLTVV.

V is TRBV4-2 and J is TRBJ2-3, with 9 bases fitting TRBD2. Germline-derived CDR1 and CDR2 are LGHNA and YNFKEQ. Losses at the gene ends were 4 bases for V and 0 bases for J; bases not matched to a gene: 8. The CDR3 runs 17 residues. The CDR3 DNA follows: TGTGCCAGCAGCCGGCTAGGCGGGGGGGTTAGCACAGATACGCAGTATTTT. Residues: CASSRLGGGVSTDTQYF.

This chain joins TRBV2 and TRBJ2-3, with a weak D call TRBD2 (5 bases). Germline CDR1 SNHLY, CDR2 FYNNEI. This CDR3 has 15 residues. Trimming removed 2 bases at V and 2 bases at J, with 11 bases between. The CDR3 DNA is TGTGCCAGCAGTGAATCGACGGGGAACACAGATACGCAGTATTTT. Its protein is CASSESTGNTDTQYF.

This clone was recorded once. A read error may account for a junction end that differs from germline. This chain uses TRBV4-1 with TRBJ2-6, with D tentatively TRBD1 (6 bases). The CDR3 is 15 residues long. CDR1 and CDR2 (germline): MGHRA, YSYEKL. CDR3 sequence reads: CASSQTGFGASVLTF. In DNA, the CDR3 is TGCGCCAGCAGCCAAACAGGGTTCGGGGCCAGCGTCCTGACTTTC.

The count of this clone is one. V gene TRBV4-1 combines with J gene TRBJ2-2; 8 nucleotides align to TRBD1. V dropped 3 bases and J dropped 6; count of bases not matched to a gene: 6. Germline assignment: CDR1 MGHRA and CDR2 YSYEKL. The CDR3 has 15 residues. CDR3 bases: TGCGCCAGCAGCCATTTGACAGGGGCGGCCGGGGAGCTGTTTTTT. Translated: CASSHLTGAAGELFF.

CDR3 in amino acids: CASSQFSGYNEQFF. In DNA form, the CDR3 reads TGTGCCAGCAGCCAATTCTCGGGCTACAATGAGCAGTTCTTC. The chain joins TRBV14 to TRBJ2-1; D is unclear. Between the trimmed V and J ends, which lost 2 bases and 3 bases, there was a span of 8 bases. Germline lookup yields CDR1 SGHDN and CDR2 FVKESK. There are 14 residues in the CDR3.

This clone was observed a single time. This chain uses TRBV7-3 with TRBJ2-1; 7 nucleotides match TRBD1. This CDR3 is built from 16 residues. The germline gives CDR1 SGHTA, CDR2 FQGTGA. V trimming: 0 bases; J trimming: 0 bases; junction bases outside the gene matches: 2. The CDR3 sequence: CASSLTAGGSYNEQFF. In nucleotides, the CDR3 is TGTGCCAGCAGCTTAACGGCAGGGGGCTCCTACAATGAGCAGTTCTTC. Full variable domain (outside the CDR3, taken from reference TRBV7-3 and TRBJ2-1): GAGVSQTPSNKVTEKGKYVELRCDPISGHTALYWYRQSLGQGPEFLIYFQGTGAADDSGLPNDRFFAVRPEGSVSTLKIQRTERGDSAVYLCASSLTAGGSYNEQFFGPGTRLTVL.

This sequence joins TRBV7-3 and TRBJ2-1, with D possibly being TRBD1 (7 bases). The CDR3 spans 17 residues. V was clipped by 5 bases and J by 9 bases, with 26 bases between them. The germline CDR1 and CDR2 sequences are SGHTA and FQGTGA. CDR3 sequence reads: CASSPTPRGTVSAEQFF. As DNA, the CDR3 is TGTGCCAGCAGCCCCACTCCCCGCGGGACAGTCAGCGCTGAGCAGTTCTTC.